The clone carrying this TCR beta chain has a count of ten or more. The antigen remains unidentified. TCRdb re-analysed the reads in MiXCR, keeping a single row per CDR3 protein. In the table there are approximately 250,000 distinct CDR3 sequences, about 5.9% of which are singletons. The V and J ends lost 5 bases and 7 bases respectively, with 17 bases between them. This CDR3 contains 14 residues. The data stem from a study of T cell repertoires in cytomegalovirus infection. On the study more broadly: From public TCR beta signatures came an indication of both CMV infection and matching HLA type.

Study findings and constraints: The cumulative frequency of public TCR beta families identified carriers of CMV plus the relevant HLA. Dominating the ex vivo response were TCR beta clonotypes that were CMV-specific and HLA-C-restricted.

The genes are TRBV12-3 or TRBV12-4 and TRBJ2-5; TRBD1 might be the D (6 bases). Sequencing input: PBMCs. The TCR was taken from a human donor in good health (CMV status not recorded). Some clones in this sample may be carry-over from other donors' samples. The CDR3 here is CASSGGRRAGTQYF. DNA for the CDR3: TGTGCCAGCAGTGGGGGCAGGCGAGCTGGGACCCAGTACTTC.